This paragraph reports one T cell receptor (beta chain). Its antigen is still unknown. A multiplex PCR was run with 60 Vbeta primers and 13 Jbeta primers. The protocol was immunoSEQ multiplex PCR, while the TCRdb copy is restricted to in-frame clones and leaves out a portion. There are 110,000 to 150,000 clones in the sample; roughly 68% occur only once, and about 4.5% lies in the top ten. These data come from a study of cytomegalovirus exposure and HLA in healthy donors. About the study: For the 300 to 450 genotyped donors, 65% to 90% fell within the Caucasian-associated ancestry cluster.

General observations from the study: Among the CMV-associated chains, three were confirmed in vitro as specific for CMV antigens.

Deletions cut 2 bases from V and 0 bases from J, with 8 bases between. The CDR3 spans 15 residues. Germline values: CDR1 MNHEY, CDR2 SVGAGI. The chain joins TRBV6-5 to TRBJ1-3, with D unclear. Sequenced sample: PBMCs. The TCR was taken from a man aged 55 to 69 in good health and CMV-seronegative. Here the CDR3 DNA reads TGTGCCAGCAGTTACCACGGGAGCTCTGGAAACACCATATATTTT. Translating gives CASSYHGSSGNTIYF.